The 27 T cell receptor beta chains reported below all come from one sample, sequenced in a study of response to subunit inactivated influenza vaccine. TCRdb reanalysed the RT-PCR reads using MiXCR and keeps one entry per CDR3 protein. The sample lists about 650,000 distinct CDR3 sequences, around a sixth occurring once. The sample here was PBMCs from blood, taken roughly 13 days after vaccination. All receptors come from a man aged 50 to 60 who received an inactivated influenza vaccine.

J is TRBJ1-5 and V is TRBV12-3 or TRBV12-4; TRBD1 matches at 8 bases. The CDR3 spans 16 residues. V lost 3 bases and J lost 6; bases outside the gene matches: 10. The chain's CDR3 is CASSFSQGALGQPQHF. The CDR3 DNA reads as TGTGCCAGCAGTTTTTCGCAGGGGGCATTGGGTCAGCCCCAGCATTTT.

This clonotype was seen a handful of times. The chain combines TRBV28 with TRBJ2-7; the D gene could be TRBD1 or TRBD2 (5 bases each). Trimming removed 6 bases at V and 0 bases at J, with 18 bases between. Germline V gene data show CDR1 as MDHEN and CDR2 as SYDVKM. The CDR3 length is 16 residues. CDR3: CASSPLGTHFSYEQYF. In nucleotides, the CDR3 is TGTGCCAGCAGCCCTTTAGGGACCCATTTCTCCTACGAGCAGTACTTC.

In its sample, this clonotype was seen a few times. The rearrangement joins TRBV7-6 to TRBJ2-7; tentatively, D is TRBD1 (6 bases). Germline V lookup: CDR1 SGHVS, CDR2 FNYEAQ. The length of the CDR3 is 13 residues. The V and J ends lost 3 bases and 5 bases respectively, with 11 bases between them. The CDR3 sequence: CASSLPGVNEQYF. The CDR3, as DNA: TGTGCCAGCAGCTTGCCAGGGGTCAACGAGCAGTACTTC. The variable domain in full, with the rest retrieved from reference TRBV7-6 and TRBJ2-7, is GAGVSQSPRYKVTKRGQDVALRCDPISGHVSLYWYRQALGQGPEFLTYFNYEAQQDKSGLPNDRFSAERPEGSISTLTIQRTEQRDSAMYRCASSLPGVNEQYFGPGTRLTVT.

This clonotype has just a few counts. J is TRBJ2-5 and V is TRBV4-1; D remains ambiguous. The V and J ends lost 1 base and 3 bases respectively, with 9 bases between them. Looked up from germline, CDR1 is MGHRA and CDR2 is YSYEKL. The CDR3 length is 14 residues. This chain's CDR3 is CASSQGLREETQYF. CDR3 DNA sequence: TGCGCCAGCAGCCAAGGACTCCGCGAAGAGACCCAGTACTTC.

The chain carries TRBV9 and TRBJ2-3; D remains unclear. Germline CDR1 and CDR2: SGDLS and YYNGEE. The V end lost 4 bases, the J end lost 4 bases, and 16 bases lay between the germline ends. This CDR3 spans 15 amino acids. As DNA, the CDR3 is TGTGCCAGCAGCCTTACACCCCAACCAGCAGATACGCAGTATTTT. It encodes CASSLTPQPADTQYF.

The rearrangement joins TRBV12-3 or TRBV12-4 to TRBJ2-1; TRBD1 is a possible D gene (7 bases). The V end lost 7 bases, the J end lost 10 bases, and 17 bases lay between the germline ends. The length of the CDR3 is 13 residues. CDR3 protein: CASTQGGGVEQFF. The DNA of the CDR3 is TGTGCCAGCACCCAGGGGGGCGGGGTGGAGCAGTTCTTC.

The J gene is TRBJ2-5, the V gene TRBV30; 9 bases are shared with TRBD1. CDR3 length: 12 amino acids. Germline V lookup: CDR1 GTSNPN, CDR2 SVGIG (reference sequence). The V gene end was trimmed by 5 bases and the J gene end by 7 bases; junction bases not matched to a gene: 5. The CDR3 loop is CAWAGQGTTQYF. The CDR3 region has the DNA TGTGCCTGGGCCGGACAGGGGACGACCCAGTACTTC.

A few counts support this clonotype. The chain uses TRBV6-2 or TRBV6-3 and TRBJ2-2; 7 nucleotides line up with TRBD2. The germline V gene encodes CDR1 MNHEY and CDR2 SVGEGT. Unmatched junction bases numbered 15, after V lost 8 bases and J lost 3 bases. This CDR3 is built from 17 residues. The CDR3, as DNA: TGTGCCAGCTCTTCGGCGATGCTAGCGGACGACACCGGGGAGCTGTTTTTT. Translation gives CASSSAMLADDTGELFF.

This clonotype turned up a few times. This chain joins TRBV7-3 and TRBJ2-5; no clear D. Germline CDR1 is SGHTA and CDR2 is FQGTGA. V was pared by 3 bases and J by 4 bases, with 12 bases between. This CDR3 region has 14 residues. The CDR3 loop is CASSLGTVGETQYF. For the CDR3, the DNA is TGTGCCAGCAGCTTGGGAACCGTGGGAGAGACCCAGTACTTC.

This clonotype appeared a few times. The CDR3 nucleotides read TGCGCCAGCCGAACCGGACAGGGTTCGGAGACCCAGTACTTC. Residues: CASRTGQGSETQYF. The rearrangement links TRBV5-1 to TRBJ2-5, with 8 bases that match TRBD1. The CDR3 has 14 amino acids. V shed 7 bases, J shed 5 bases, and the junction held 10 bases outside the gene matches. Germline lookup yields CDR1 SGHRS and CDR2 YFSETQ.

This clonotype was observed a handful of times. The V gene is TRBV4-3, the J gene TRBJ2-1; 9 nucleotides agree with TRBD2. Germline CDR1 and CDR2: LGHNA and YSLEER. V shed 1 base and J 9 bases; nucleotides not matched to a gene: 10. CDR3 length equals 16 residues. CDR3 in amino acids: CASSQGAGGPAPEQFF. The DNA for the CDR3 is TGCGCCAGCAGCCAAGGGGCGGGAGGGCCCGCTCCTGAGCAGTTCTTC.

The CDR3: CASSELQLGGYTF. The DNA of the CDR3 is TGTGCCAGCAGTGAGCTGCAGCTCGGAGGCTACACCTTC. The gene calls are TRBV6-1 and TRBJ1-2; D not resolved. V dropped 3 bases and J dropped 8 bases, with 13 bases sitting between them. CDR1 and CDR2 (germline): MNHNS, SASEGT. The length of the CDR3 is 13 residues.

The sample holds a few counts of this clonotype. The chain is built from TRBV3-1 and TRBJ2-7, with D possibly being TRBD2 (6 bases). In germline, CDR1 is LGHDT, CDR2 YNNKEL (reference sequence). Between the trimmed V and J ends, which lost 0 bases and 3 bases, there was a span of 12 bases. The CDR3 spans 15 residues. CDR3 sequence: CASSQDRVSGYEQYF. In DNA form, the CDR3 reads TGTGCCAGCAGCCAAGATAGGGTTAGCGGCTACGAGCAGTACTTC.

J is TRBJ2-3 and V is TRBV2; D gene ambiguous. The CDR3 contains 14 residues. CDR1 and CDR2 from the germline V gene are SNHLY and FYNNEI. The ends were cut back, 4 bases at V and 2 bases at J, with 10 bases in the middle. The CDR3 DNA follows: TGTGCCAGCAGTGTTTTGGGGATCACAGATACGCAGTATTTT. Amino acid sequence: CASSVLGITDTQYF. Filled out from reference TRBV2 and TRBJ2-3, the complete variable domain reads EPEVTQTPSHQVTQMGQEVILRCVPISNHLYFYWYRQILGQKVEFLVSFYNNEISEKSEIFDDQFSVERPDGSNFTLKIRSTKLEDSAMYFCASSVLGITDTQYFGPGTRLTVL.

Only a few counts were recorded for this clonotype. V usage is TRBV20-1 and J usage is TRBJ2-3; 8 bases line up with TRBD1. V was clipped by 2 bases and J by 6 bases; unmatched bases: 16. This CDR3 spans 17 amino acids. Germline loops: CDR1 DFQATT, CDR2 SNEGSKA (reference sequence). Here the CDR3 DNA reads TGCAGTGCTAGACTTTGGGAGGACAGGGCTAACCTTGATACGCAGTATTTT. Translated, it gives CSARLWEDRANLDTQYF.

This clonotype was seen more than once but under ten times. The chain is built from TRBV11-2 and TRBJ2-5; TRBD2 aligns across 9 bases. CDR1 and CDR2 from the germline V gene are SGHAT and FQNNGV. Trimming at V came to 3 bases and at J to 4 bases, leaving 9 bases not matched to a gene. The CDR3 is 16 residues long. The CDR3 protein is CASSFQLAGVGETQYF. In nucleotides, the CDR3 is TGTGCCAGCAGCTTCCAATTAGCGGGAGTGGGAGAGACCCAGTACTTC.

The rearrangement joins TRBV11-2 to TRBJ2-7; D tentatively fits TRBD1 or TRBD2 (5 bases each). V was pared by 4 bases and J by 3 bases, with 19 bases between. Germline V gene data show CDR1 as SGHAT and CDR2 as FQNNGV. The CDR3 length is 16 residues. The CDR3 DNA is TGTGCCAGCAGCTCCAACGTTGGACGAGGGGTCTACGAGCAGTACTTC. Translated, it gives CASSSNVGRGVYEQYF.

The V and J genes are TRBV28 and TRBJ2-7, with D possibly being TRBD2 (6 bases). Per germline, CDR1 MDHEN and CDR2 SYDVKM. The CDR3 covers 13 residues. Trimming shortened V by 7 bases and J by 0 bases, and 10 bases separated the two germline ends. The CDR3 nucleotides are TGTGCCAGCATTGGGGGGTGCTCCTACGAGCAGTACTTC. Translation gives CASIGGCSYEQYF.

This clonotype has just a few counts. This sequence joins TRBV6-2 or TRBV6-3 and TRBJ2-7; 8 nucleotides line up with TRBD2. This CDR3 comprises 14 residues. J gave up 2 bases and V 6 bases, and 6 bases lay outside the gene matches. Germline assignment: CDR1 MNHEY and CDR2 SVGEGT. The CDR3 protein is CASRLLGLAYEQYF. In DNA form, the CDR3 reads TGTGCCAGCAGATTACTGGGACTAGCCTACGAGCAGTACTTC.

The rearrangement links TRBV29-1 to TRBJ1-1; D remains ambiguous. From germline, CDR1 is SQVTM and CDR2 ANQGSEA. The CDR3 sequence is 12 residues long. Trimming shortened V by 7 bases and J by 0 bases, and 9 bases separated the two germline ends. The CDR3 region is CSARLMNTEAFF. CDR3 nucleotides: TGCAGCGCACGGCTGATGAACACTGAAGCTTTCTTT.

The chain joins TRBV5-7 to TRBJ1-2, with D unresolved. TRBV5-7 is an ORF for which the function is uncertain. The CDR3 is 14 amino acids. V was cut by 3 bases and J by 8 bases, with 17 bases left in between. CDR3 sequence: CASSWPVRGSGYTF. The DNA of the CDR3 is TGTGCCAGCAGCTGGCCCGTCCGCGGGAGCGGCTACACCTTC.

Concerning this clonotype itself: A much larger clone lies a single base off, so this may be a read error. The chain employs TRBV29-1 and TRBJ2-5, with D perhaps matching TRBD2 (5 bases). Germline values: CDR1 SQVTM, CDR2 ANQGSEA. The CDR3 has 13 amino acids. The CDR3 bases are TGCAGCGTCATCTCGACGTTTGGGGAGACCCAGCACTTC. The encoded protein is CSVISTFGETQHF.

The chain is built from TRBV7-9 and TRBJ2-3; D may correspond to TRBD1 or TRBD2 (5 bases each). V lost 5 bases, J lost 0 bases, and 12 bases lay in between. This CDR3 has 15 amino acids. Germline V gene data show CDR1 as SEHNR and CDR2 as FQNEAQ (reference sequence). The CDR3 sequence is CASSGTDPSTDTQYF. For the CDR3, the DNA is TGTGCCAGCAGCGGGACCGACCCTAGCACAGATACGCAGTATTTT.

Many counts were recorded for this clonotype. The CDR3 region is CASSLTGAMLGDTEAFF. CDR3 coding DNA: TGCGCCAGCAGCTTGACAGGGGCCATGCTTGGTGACACTGAAGCTTTCTTT. This chain joins TRBV5-1 and TRBJ1-1; 7 nucleotides match TRBD1. Germline V gene sequence: CDR1 SGHRS, CDR2 YFSETQ. The CDR3 runs to 17 residues. V gave up 1 base and J gave up 3 bases; unmatched junction bases: 12. Full variable domain (outside the CDR3, taken from reference TRBV5-1 and TRBJ1-1): KAGVTQTPRYLIKTRGQQVTLSCSPISGHRSVSWYQQTPGQGLQFLFEYFSETQRNKGNFPGRFSGRQFSNSRSEMNVSTLELGDSALYLCASSLTGAMLGDTEAFFGQGTRLTVV.

The CDR3 is CSVERTEEAFF. The CDR3 nucleotides are TGCAGCGTTGAAAGGACAGAAGAAGCTTTCTTT. This chain joins TRBV29-1 and TRBJ1-1; D is perhaps TRBD1 (6 bases). V was cut by 2 bases and J by 8 bases, with 9 bases left in between. This CDR3 spans 11 amino acids. Germline values: CDR1 SQVTM, CDR2 ANQGSEA.

This clonotype has at least ten counts. The chain has TRBV12-3 or TRBV12-4 and TRBJ2-7; 7 nucleotides match TRBD2. V lost 6 bases, J lost 1 base, and 6 bases stayed unmatched. This CDR3 has 14 residues. CDR3: CASSPWEGSYEQYF. In DNA form, the CDR3 reads TGTGCCAGCAGCCCCTGGGAGGGGTCCTACGAGCAGTACTTC.

This clonotype was seen once. The CDR3 reads CATSQQETQYF. Written as DNA, the CDR3 is TGTGCCACCTCACAGCAAGAGACCCAGTACTTC. This chain uses TRBV24-1 with TRBJ2-5; the D is unclear. The germline V gene has CDR1 KGHDR and CDR2 SFDVKD. V was shortened by 9 bases and J by 2 bases, with 6 bases between the two germline ends. This CDR3 comprises 11 residues.